The 6 T cell receptor beta chains reported below all come from one sample, sequenced in a study of T cells in tuberculosis. Assay used: immunoSEQ multiplex PCR; TCRdb lists only in-frame clones, some missing. The sample has approximately 35,000 clones; 95% to 96% are singletons. The source material was PBMCs. These receptors came from a donor between 10 and 29 years old with latent tuberculosis or without tuberculosis infection.

V usage is TRBV11-2 and J usage is TRBJ2-3, with 8 bases lining up with TRBD2. The germline gives CDR1 SGHAT, CDR2 FQNNGV. This CDR3 spans 14 amino acids. Trimming at V came to 3 bases and at J to 6 bases, leaving 5 bases not matched to a gene. CDR3 residues: CASSLGGGKDTQYF. CDR3 in DNA: TGTGCCAGCAGCTTGGGCGGGGGGAAGGATACGCAGTATTTT.

This clone appeared once. V usage is TRBV7-6 and J usage is TRBJ1-1; TRBD1 matches at 9 bases. Trimming cost V 4 bases and J 1 base; bases outside gene matches: 1. Germline-derived CDR1 and CDR2 are SGHVS and FNYEAQ. This CDR3 spans 14 amino acids. CDR3 sequence: CASSSTGGNTEAFF. The CDR3, as DNA: TGTGCCAGCAGCTCGACAGGGGGGAACACTGAAGCTTTCTTT. Drawing the rest from reference TRBV7-6 and TRBJ1-1, the complete variable domain is GAGVSQSPRYKVTKRGQDVALRCDPISGHVSLYWYRQALGQGPEFLTYFNYEAQQDKSGLPNDRFSAERPEGSISTLTIQRTEQRDSAMYRCASSSTGGNTEAFFGQGTRLTVV.

The rearrangement uses TRBV7-2 and TRBJ2-7, with TRBD2 matching over 7 bases. From germline, CDR1 is SGHTA and CDR2 FQGNSA. Trimming at V came to 5 bases and at J to 3 bases, leaving 10 bases not matched to a gene. The CDR3 covers 15 residues. The CDR3 DNA is TGTGCCAGCAGCCCCCGACCAGCGGGATACTACGAGCAGTACTTC. Protein sequence: CASSPRPAGYYEQYF.

V gene TRBV5-5 combines with J gene TRBJ2-2; D is unclear. The V end lost 1 base, the J end lost 4 bases, and 8 bases lay between the germline ends. The CDR3 consists of 14 residues. Germline values: CDR1 SGHKS, CDR2 YYEKEE (reference sequence). DNA of the CDR3: TGTGCCAGCAGCTTGAGCAGCGCCACCGGGGAGCTGTTTTTT. The encoded protein is CASSLSSATGELFF.

The J gene is TRBJ1-5, the V gene TRBV2, with D tentatively TRBD1 (5 bases). V shed 11 bases and J shed 7 bases, with 18 bases lying between them. Germline V CDR1 and CDR2: SNHLY, FYNNEI. The CDR3 spans 13 residues. CDR3 loop: CAVGEGRFQPQHF. CDR3 nucleotides: TGTGCCGTCGGTGAGGGGAGGTTCCAGCCCCAGCATTTT.

This sequence joins TRBV5-4 and TRBJ1-3, with TRBD1 matching over 9 bases. Germline lookup yields CDR1 SGHNT and CDR2 YYREEE (reference sequence). The CDR3 is 16 residues long. With 1 base clipped from V and 12 bases from J, the junction kept 14 bases outside the gene matches. The CDR3: CASSLNIGTGPQGIYF. In DNA form, the CDR3 reads TGTGCCAGCAGCTTGAATATCGGGACAGGGCCTCAGGGCATATATTTT. Full variable domain (missing parts from reference TRBV5-4 and TRBJ1-3): ETGVTQSPTHLIKTRGQQVTLRCSSQSGHNTVSWYQQALGQGPQFIFQYYREEENGRGNFPPRFSGLQFPNYSSELNVNALELDDSALYLCASSLNIGTGPQGIYFGEGSWLTVV.